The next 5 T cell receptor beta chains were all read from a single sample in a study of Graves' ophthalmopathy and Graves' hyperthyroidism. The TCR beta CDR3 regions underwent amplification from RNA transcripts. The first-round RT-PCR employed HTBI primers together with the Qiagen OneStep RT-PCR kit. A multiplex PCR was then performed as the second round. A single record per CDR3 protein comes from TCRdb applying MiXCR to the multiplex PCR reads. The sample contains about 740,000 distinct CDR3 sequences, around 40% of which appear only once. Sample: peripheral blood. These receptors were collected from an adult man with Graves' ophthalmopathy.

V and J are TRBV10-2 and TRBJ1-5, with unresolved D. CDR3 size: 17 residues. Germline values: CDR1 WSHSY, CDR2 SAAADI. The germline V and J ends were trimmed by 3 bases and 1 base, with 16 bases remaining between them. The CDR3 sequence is CASSDLPLGGSNQPQHF. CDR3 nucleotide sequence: TGCGCCAGCAGTGACCTTCCTTTAGGTGGAAGCAATCAGCCCCAGCATTTT.

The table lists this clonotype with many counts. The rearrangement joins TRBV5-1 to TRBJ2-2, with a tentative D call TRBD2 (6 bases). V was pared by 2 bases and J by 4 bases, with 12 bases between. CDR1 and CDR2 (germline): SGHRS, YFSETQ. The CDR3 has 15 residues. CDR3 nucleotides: TGCGCCAGCAGCTTCTCCCAGGGAGGCACCGGGGAGCTGTTTTTT. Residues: CASSFSQGGTGELFF.

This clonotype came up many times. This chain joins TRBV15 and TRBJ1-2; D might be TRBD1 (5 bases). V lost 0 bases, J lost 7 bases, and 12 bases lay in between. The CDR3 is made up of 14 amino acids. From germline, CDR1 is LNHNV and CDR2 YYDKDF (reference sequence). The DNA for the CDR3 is TGTGCCACCAGCAGAGATCTTGGGGCGCGTGGCTACACCTTC. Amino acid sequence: CATSRDLGARGYTF.

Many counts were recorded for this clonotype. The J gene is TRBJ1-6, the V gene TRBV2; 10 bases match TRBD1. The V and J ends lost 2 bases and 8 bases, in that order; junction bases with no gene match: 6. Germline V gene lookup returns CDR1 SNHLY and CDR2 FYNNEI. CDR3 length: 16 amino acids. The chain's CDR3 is CASSEYPTGGYSPLHF. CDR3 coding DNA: TGTGCCAGCAGTGAATACCCGACAGGGGGCTATTCACCCCTCCACTTT.

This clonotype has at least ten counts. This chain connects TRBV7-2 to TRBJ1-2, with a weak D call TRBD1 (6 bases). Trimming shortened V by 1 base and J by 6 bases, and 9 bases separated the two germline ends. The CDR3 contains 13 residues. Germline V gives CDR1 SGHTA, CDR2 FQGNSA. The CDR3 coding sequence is TGTGCCAGCAGCTTAGACAGGGAGGATGGCTACACCTTC. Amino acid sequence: CASSLDREDGYTF.